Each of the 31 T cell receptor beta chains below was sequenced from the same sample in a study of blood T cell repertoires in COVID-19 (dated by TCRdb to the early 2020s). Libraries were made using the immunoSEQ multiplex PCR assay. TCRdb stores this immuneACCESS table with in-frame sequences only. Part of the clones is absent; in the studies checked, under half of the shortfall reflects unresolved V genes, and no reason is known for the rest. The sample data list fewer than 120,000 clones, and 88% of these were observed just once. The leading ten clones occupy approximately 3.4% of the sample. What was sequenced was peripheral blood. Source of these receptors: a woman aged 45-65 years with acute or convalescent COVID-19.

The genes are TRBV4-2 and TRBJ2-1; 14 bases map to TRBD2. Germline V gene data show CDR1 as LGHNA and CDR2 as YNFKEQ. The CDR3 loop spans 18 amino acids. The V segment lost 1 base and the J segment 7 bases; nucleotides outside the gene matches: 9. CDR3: CASSQGRGGLAGANEQFF. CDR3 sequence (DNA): TGTGCCAGCAGCCAAGGTCGCGGGGGACTAGCGGGAGCAAATGAGCAGTTCTTC.

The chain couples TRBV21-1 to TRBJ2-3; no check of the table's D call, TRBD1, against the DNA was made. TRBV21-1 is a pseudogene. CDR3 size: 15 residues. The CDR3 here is CASRYPGQLTDTQYF. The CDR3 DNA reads TGTGCCAGCAGGTACCCGGGACAGCTCACAGATACGCAGTATTTT.

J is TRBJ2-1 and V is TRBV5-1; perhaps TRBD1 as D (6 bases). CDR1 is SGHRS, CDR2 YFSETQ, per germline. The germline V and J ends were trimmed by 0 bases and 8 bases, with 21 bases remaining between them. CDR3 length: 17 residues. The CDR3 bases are TGCGCCAGCAGCTTGGCGCTTCAAGTGGGGGCCTTCTATGAGCAGTTCTTC. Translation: CASSLALQVGAFYEQFF. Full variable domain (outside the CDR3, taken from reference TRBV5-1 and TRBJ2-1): KAGVTQTPRYLIKTRGQQVTLSCSPISGHRSVSWYQQTPGQGLQFLFEYFSETQRNKGNFPGRFSGRQFSNSRSEMNVSTLELGDSALYLCASSLALQVGAFYEQFFGPGTRLTVL.

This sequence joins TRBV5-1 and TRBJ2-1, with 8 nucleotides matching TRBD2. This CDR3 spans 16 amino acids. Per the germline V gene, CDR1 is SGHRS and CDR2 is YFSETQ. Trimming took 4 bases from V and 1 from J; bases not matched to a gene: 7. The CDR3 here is CASSAGSGISYNEQFF. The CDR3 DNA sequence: TGCGCCAGCAGCGCGGGTAGCGGGATATCCTACAATGAGCAGTTCTTC.

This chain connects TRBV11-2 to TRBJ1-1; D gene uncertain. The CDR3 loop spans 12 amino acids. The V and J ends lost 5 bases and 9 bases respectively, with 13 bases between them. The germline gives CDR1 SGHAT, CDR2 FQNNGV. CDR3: CASSPNRGKAFF. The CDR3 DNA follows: TGTGCCAGCAGCCCGAACCGGGGTAAAGCTTTCTTT.

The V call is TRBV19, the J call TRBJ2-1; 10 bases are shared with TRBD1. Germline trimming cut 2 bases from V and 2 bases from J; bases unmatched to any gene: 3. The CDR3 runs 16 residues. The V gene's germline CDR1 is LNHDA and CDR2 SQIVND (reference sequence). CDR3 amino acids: CASSIRGQGAYNEQFF. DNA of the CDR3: TGTGCCAGTAGTATACGAGGACAGGGGGCCTACAATGAGCAGTTCTTC.

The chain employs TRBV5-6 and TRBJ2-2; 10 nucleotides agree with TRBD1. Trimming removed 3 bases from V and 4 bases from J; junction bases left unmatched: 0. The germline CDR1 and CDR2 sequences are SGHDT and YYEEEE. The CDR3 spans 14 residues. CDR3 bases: TGTGCCAGCAGCTGGGACAGGGGCACCGGGGAGCTGTTTTTT. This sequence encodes CASSWDRGTGELFF.

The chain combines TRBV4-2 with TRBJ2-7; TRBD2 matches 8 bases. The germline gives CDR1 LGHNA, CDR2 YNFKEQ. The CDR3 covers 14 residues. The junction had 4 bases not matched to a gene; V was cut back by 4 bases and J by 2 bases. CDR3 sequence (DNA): TGTGCCAGCAGCCCGAAGCGGGAGCCCTACGAGCAGTACTTC. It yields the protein CASSPKREPYEQYF.

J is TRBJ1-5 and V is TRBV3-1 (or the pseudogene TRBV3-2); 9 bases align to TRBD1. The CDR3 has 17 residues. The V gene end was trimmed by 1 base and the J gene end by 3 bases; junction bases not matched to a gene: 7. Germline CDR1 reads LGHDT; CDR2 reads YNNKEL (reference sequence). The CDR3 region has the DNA TGTGCCAGCAGCCAAGGGGGGACAGGGACCGACAATCAGCCCCAGCATTTT. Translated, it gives CASSQGGTGTDNQPQHF.

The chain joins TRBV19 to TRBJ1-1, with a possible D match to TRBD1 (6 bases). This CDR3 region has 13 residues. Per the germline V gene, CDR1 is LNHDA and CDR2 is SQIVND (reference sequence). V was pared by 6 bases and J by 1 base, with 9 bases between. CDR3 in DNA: TGTGCCAGTAGCGGACAGCCGAACACTGAAGCTTTCTTT. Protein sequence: CASSGQPNTEAFF.

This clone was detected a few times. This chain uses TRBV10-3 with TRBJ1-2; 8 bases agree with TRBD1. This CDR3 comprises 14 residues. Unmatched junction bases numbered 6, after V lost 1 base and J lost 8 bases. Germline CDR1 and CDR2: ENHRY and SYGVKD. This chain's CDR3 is CAISEWGGQEGYTF. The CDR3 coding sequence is TGTGCCATCAGTGAGTGGGGGGGACAGGAGGGCTACACCTTC.

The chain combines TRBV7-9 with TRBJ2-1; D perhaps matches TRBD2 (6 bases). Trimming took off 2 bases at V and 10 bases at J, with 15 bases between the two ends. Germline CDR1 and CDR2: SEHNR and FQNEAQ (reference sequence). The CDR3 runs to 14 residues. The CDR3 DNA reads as TGTGCCAGCAGCTTACTTACCGGGAGCGACGAGCAGTTCTTC. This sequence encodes CASSLLTGSDEQFF. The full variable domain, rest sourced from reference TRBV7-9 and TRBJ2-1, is DTGVSQNPRHKITKRGQNVTFRCDPISEHNRLYWYRQTLGQGPEFLTYFQNEAQLEKSRLLSDRFSAERPKGSFSTLEIQRTEQGDSAMYLCASSLLTGSDEQFFGPGTRLTVL.

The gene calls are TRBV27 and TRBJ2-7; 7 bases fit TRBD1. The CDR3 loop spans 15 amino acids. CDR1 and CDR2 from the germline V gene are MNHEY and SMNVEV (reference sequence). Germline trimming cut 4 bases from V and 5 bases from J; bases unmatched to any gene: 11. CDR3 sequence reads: CASSSAGGLGDEQYF. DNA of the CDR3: TGTGCCAGCAGTTCCGCAGGGGGTTTGGGCGACGAGCAGTACTTC.

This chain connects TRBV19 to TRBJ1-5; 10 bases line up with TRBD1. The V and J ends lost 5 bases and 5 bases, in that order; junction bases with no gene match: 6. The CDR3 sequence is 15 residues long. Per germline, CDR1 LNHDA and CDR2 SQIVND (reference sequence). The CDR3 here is CASSRTGGPHQPQHF. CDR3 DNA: TGTGCCAGTAGTCGGACAGGGGGGCCTCATCAGCCCCAGCATTTT.

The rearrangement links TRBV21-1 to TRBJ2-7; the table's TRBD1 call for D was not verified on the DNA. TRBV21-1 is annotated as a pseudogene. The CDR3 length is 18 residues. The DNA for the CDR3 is TGTGCCAGCAGCAAAGCGCCTCTACGAGTGGGACAGTCCTACGAGCAGTACTTC. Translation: CASSKAPLRVGQSYEQYF.

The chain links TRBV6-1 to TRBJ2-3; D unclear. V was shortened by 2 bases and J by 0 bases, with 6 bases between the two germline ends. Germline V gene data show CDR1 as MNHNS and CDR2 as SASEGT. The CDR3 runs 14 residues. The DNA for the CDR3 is TGTGCCAGCAGTGAATATCGGAGCACAGATACGCAGTATTTT. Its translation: CASSEYRSTDTQYF.

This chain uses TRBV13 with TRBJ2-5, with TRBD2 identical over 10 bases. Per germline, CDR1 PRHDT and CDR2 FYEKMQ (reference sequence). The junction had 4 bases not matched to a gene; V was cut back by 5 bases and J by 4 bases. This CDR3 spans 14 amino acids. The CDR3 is CASSPRLAGETQYF. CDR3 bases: TGTGCCAGCAGCCCCCGACTAGCGGGAGAGACCCAGTACTTC. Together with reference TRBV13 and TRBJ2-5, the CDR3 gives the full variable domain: AAGVIQSPRHLIKEKRETATLKCYPIPRHDTVYWYQQGPGQDPQFLISFYEKMQSDKGSIPDRFSAQQFSDYHSELNMSSLELGDSALYFCASSPRLAGETQYFGPGTRLLVL.

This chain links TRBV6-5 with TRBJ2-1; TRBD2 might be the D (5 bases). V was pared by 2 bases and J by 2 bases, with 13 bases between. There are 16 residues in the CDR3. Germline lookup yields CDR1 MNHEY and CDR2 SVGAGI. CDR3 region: CASSYEGVRAYNEQFF. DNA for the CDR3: TGTGCCAGCAGTTACGAGGGAGTCCGGGCCTACAATGAGCAGTTCTTC.

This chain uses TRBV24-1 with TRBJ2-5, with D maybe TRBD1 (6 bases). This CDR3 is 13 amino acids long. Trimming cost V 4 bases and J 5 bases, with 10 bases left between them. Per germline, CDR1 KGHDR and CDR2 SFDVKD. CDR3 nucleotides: TGTGCCACCAGTGAACAGGGCCGGGAGACCCAGTACTTC. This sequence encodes CATSEQGRETQYF.

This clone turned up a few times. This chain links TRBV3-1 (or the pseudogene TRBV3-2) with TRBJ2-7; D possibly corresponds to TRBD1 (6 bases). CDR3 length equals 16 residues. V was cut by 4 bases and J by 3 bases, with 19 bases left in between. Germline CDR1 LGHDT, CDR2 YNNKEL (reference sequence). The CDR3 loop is CASSPSGWTEIYEQYF. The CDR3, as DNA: TGTGCCAGCAGCCCATCCGGCTGGACAGAGATCTACGAGCAGTACTTC.

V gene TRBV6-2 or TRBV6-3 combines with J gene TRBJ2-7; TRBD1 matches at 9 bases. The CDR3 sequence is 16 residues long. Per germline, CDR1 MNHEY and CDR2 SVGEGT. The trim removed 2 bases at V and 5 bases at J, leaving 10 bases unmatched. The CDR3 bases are TGTGCCAGCAGTTACCGGACAGGGGTCGTTACTAACGAGCAGTACTTC. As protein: CASSYRTGVVTNEQYF.

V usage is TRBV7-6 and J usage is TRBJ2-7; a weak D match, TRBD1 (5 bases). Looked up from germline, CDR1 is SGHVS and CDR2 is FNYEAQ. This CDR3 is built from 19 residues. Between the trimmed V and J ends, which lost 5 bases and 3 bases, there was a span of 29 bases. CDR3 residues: CASSPARANGPSRRYEQYF. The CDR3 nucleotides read TGTGCCAGCAGCCCCGCCAGGGCCAACGGCCCTTCCCGTCGCTACGAGCAGTACTTC.

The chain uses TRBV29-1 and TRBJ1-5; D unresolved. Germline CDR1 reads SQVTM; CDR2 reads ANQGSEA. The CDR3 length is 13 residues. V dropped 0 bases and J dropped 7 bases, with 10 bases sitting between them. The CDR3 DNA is TGCAGCGTTGAAGATTCTCGGTCCCAGCCCCAGCATTTT. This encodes CSVEDSRSQPQHF.

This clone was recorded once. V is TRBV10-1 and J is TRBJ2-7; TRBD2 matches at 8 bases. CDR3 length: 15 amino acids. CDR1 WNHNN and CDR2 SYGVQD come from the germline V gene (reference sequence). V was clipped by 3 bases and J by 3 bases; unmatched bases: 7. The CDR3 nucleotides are TGCGCCAGCAGTGATCCGGGAGGGCCCAACTACGAGCAGTACTTC. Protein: CASSDPGGPNYEQYF.

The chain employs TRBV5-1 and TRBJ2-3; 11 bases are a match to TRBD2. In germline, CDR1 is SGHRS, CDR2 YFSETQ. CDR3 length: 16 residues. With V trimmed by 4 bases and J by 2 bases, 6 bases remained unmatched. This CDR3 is CASSGIAGGATDTQYF. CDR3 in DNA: TGCGCCAGCAGCGGGATAGCGGGAGGGGCCACAGATACGCAGTATTTT.

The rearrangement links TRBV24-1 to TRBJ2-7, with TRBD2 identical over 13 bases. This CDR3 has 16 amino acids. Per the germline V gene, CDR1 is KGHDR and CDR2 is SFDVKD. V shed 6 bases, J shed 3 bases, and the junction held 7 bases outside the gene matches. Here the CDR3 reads CATSPRTSGSVYEQYF. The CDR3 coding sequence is TGTGCCACCAGTCCCAGGACTAGCGGGAGTGTCTACGAGCAGTACTTC.

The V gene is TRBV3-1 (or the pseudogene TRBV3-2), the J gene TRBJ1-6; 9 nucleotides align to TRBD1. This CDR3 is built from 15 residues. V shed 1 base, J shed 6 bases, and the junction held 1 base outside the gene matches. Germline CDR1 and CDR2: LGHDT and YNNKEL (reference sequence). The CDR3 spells CASSQGQGVNSPLHF. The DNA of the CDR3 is TGTGCCAGCAGCCAAGGACAGGGGGTTAATTCACCCCTCCACTTT.

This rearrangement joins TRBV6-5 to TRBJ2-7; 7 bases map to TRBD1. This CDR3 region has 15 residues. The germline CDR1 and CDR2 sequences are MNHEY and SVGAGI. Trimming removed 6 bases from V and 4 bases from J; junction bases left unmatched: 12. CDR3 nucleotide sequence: TGTGCCAGCAGGTCCACAGGGGAGAGAGGGTACGAGCAGTACTTC. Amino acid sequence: CASRSTGERGYEQYF.

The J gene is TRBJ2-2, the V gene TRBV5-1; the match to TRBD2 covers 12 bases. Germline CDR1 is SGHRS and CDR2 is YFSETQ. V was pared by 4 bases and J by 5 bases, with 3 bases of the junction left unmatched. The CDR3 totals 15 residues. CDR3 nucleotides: TGCGCCAGCAGCCGGACTAGCGGGAATACCGGGGAGCTGTTTTTT. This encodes CASSRTSGNTGELFF.

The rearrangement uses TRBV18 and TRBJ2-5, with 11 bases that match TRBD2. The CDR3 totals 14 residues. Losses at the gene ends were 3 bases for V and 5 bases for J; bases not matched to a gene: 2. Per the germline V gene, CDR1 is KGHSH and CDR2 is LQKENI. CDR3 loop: CASSPSGRAETQYF. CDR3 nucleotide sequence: TGTGCCAGCTCACCTAGCGGGAGGGCGGAGACCCAGTACTTC.

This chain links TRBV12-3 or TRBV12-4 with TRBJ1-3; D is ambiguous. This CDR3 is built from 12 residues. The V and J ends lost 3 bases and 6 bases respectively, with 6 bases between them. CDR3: CASSFRENTIYF. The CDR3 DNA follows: TGTGCCAGCAGTTTCCGAGAAAACACCATATATTTT.